This record concerns one T cell receptor (beta chain) sequence. Profiling relied on immunoSEQ multiplex PCR, and the TCRdb table lists in-frame clones only, not all of them. The data show 9,500 to 13,000 clones, 63% seen once. Time point denoted: after neoadjuvant nivolumab, at surgical resection. Germline CDR1 and CDR2: MNHEY and SVGAGI. V was trimmed by 4 bases and J by 1 base, leaving 8 bases between them. The CDR3 runs 15 residues. These data belong to a study of neoadjuvant anti-PD-1 for oral cavity cancer. Study as a whole: Around day 43, patients without progression received a fourth nivolumab dose before surgery.

This chain connects TRBV6-5 to TRBJ2-6, with TRBD1 as a possible D gene (6 bases). Specimen: tumor tissue, collected after nivolumab (anti-PD-1) treatment. This sequence was found in a person aged 35-79 years with oral cavity squamous cell carcinoma. The CDR3 loop is CASSLQGSGANVLTF. Written as DNA, the CDR3 is TGTGCCAGCAGTTTACAGGGTTCTGGGGCCAACGTCCTGACTTTC.